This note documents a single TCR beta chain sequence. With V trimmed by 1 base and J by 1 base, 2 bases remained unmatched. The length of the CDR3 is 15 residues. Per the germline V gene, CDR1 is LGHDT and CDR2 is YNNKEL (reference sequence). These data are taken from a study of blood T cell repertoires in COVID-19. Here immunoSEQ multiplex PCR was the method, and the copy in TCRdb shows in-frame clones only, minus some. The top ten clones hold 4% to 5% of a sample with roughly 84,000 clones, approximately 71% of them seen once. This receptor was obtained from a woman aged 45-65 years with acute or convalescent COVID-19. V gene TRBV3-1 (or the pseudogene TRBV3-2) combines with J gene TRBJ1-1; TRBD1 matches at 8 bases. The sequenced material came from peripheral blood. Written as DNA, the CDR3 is TGTGCCAGCAGCCAAGGGGACAGGTGGAACACTGAAGCTTTCTTT. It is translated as CASSQGDRWNTEAFF.